This T cell receptor (beta chain) was recovered during a study of cytomegalovirus exposure and HLA in healthy donors. Study-wide background: Of several hundred genotyped donors, 65% to 85% clustered with self-reported Caucasian donors. Whole-study results and caveats: A missense variant in DCLRE1C was later tied to TCR beta V- and J-gene trimming. Highly shared variants forming one cluster were likely a sequencing artifact.

Trimming took 7 bases from V and 3 from J, leaving 16 bases between them. Germline CDR1 and CDR2: MNHEY and SVGAGI. This CDR3 contains 14 residues. Concerning this clone itself: Its antigen is still unknown.

The PCR employed 60 Vbeta primers together with 13 Jbeta primers. Assay used: immunoSEQ multiplex PCR; TCRdb lists only in-frame clones, some missing. The repertoire has some 110,000 clones, around 75% of them found once; the top ten carry 2.1%. V is TRBV6-5 and J is TRBJ2-7; D remains unclear. This TCR derives from a man aged 30-40 years in good health and CMV-seronegative. The sample was PBMCs. DNA of the CDR3: TGTGCCAGCACCAAAACCCCTGGCGGCTACGAGCAGTACTTC. It specifies CASTKTPGGYEQYF.